The sequence of this T cell receptor beta chain was determined in a study of blood T cells in healthy people across ages (dated by TCRdb to 2014 to 2015). As for the study more broadly: Template switching captured roughly one uniquely barcoded TCR beta cDNA molecule per two T cells in model experiments. For two donors (one aged 18 to 29 and one aged 80 or older), the study analyzed two additional independent replicas of 1 million unique cDNA reads from the same blood draw. The donors were split into four age groups: young (average around 17 years), middle-aged (around 37), aged (roughly 68) and long-lived (approximately 80). Using deep sequencing normalized with unique cDNA molecular identifiers, the study measured how TCR beta repertoire diversity changes with age.

Points on this clonotype: Its binding antigen is unknown. Nothing much larger sits one base from this clone, and base qualities are not available.

The method was 5' RACE. TCRdb shows the sequencer as Illumina HiSeq 2500. A second about 6 to 11 cycle PCR used a sample-barcoded 5' primer and a J-beta primer mix. A unique molecular identifier was introduced onto each TCR beta cDNA molecule by a template-switch 5' adaptor carrying 12 random nucleotides. At least 2.5 million CDR3-containing paired-end reads were obtained from each sample. First-strand cDNA synthesis was performed from all RNA using the Mint cDNA synthesis kit, with priming by a TRBC-specific oligonucleotide. After uracil-DNA glycosylase treatment, a first 18-cycle PCR used universal primers M1SS and BC2_uni_R on all cDNA. The study's processing was this. Each sample was normalized by randomly selecting 1 million high-quality reads, each carrying a distinct molecular identifier. Instead of being binned into consensus sequences, reads with shared molecular identifiers were discarded. MiTCR, with a Q25 quality threshold and the strictest error-elimination algorithm, was used for CDR3 identification, clonotype clustering and error correction. A nonparametric unseen species model with Euler transformation was used to estimate lower-bound total TCR beta diversity. Clones were called with MiXCR by TCRdb after fastp trimmed the public reads at Q25, and only in-frame beta chains were retained. For every CDR3 protein sequence, its rows merge into one entry that carries the most common genes and DNA. The V and J calls reflect TCRdb's pipeline rather than the authors' work. The sample contains 600,000 to 900,000 distinct CDR3 sequences, about a quarter of them found a single time. The ten largest make up around 3% of the sample.

Systemically healthy Caucasian individuals from Russia, 39 in total and aged roughly 6 to 95 years, were included as donors. Ten milliliters of peripheral blood were drawn from each donor into EDTA-treated Vacutainer tubes. Ficoll-Paque density-gradient centrifugation was used to isolate PBMCs, with at least 6.5 million obtained per sample. Trizol reagent was used to extract total RNA from the PBMCs, yielding at least 5 micrograms per sample. The percentages of naive CD45RAhigh/CD27high T cells were determined by flow cytometry on a PBMC aliquot from every donor. Trimming takes 0 bases off V and 0 bases off J; junction bases not matched to a gene: 5. The germline V gene sets CDR1 to SGHNT and CDR2 to YENEEA. There are 17 amino acids in the CDR3, from cysteine to phenylalanine inclusive. Only the CDR3 DNA stays, 51 bases, in frame from base 1. Overall study outcomes, separate from this receptor: As age increased, observed TCR beta diversity per million T cells dropped in a roughly linear way, and a significant reduction was already evident by age 40. Compared with the aged group, the long-lived group had more naive CD4+ T cells, fewer expanded clones and increased TCR diversity, suggesting age selection. Estimates of total diversity based on one million sequenced T cells were considered lower bounds and underestimates. Conclusive comparison of naive and antigen-experienced compartments was prevented by the profiling of bulk unsorted PBMCs. The CMV infection status of donors was not known, potentially confounding age-related changes in expanded clonotypes. There was a strong correlation between observed TCR beta diversity and the percentage of naive T cells measured by flow cytometry.

The data were also submitted as part of a second study, on T cells of mothers and their children. The other study reports the following: The donors were nine systemically healthy Caucasian individuals, made up of three mothers and their six children. cDNA synthesis consumed the entire amount of extracted RNA, loaded at 1.5 ug RNA in each 15 ul reaction. In the second PCR, the M1S primer added sample barcodes and 2-4 random nucleotides. More than 8 million TCR beta CDR3 reads were obtained from each mother, and roughly 3.1 million reads were obtained from each child. Thymic selection similarly shapes TCR recombination output in related and unrelated pairs, with minor effect from inherited differences. Normalized repertoire overlap was always found to be slightly, but never significantly, higher in related mother-child pairs than in unrelated mother-child pairs. With a sensitivity of around 97 clones per million clonotypes, no persistent microchimeric T cell clones were detected. The study used deep NGS to compare TCR beta repertoires of mothers and children, seeking features distinguishing related mother-child pairs from unrelated individuals. Mothers averaged approximately 41 +/- 4 years of age and children averaged about 10 +/- 4 years. Libraries were sequenced on Illumina HiSeq 2000 with 100+100 nt paired-end reads after adapter ligation with NEBNext reagents. To prevent cross-contamination, the mother and child libraries were prepared a month apart and were sequenced in separate runs. Between about 500,000 and 2,100,000 distinct TCR beta clonotypes were identified per donor. Naive TCR beta clonotypes were estimated from low-frequency clonotypes matched to each donor's FACS-determined naive share, without sorting.

The origin of this receptor is a boy aged 5-17 years in good health. The rearrangement combines TRBV11-3 with TRBJ2-1, and 7 bases in between align with TRBD2. The material sequenced was blood. The base sequence is TGTGCCAGCAGCTTAGAGGCTAGCGGAAGCTCCTACAATGAGCAGTTCTTC. Its coded protein is CASSLEASGSSYNEQFF.